This T cell receptor beta chain was profiled in a study of response to subunit inactivated influenza vaccine. TCRdb reanalysed the RT-PCR reads using MiXCR and keeps one entry per CDR3 protein. The table records approximately 700,000 distinct CDR3 sequences, about a sixth of them present only once. The sample in question was PBMCs from blood, obtained about 12 days after vaccination. This TCR derives from a man aged 50 to 59 who received an inactivated influenza vaccine.

Here the CDR3 DNA reads TGTGCCAGCAGTTTATTTGCGGGGCTAGCGGGAGGGAATGAGCAGTTCTTC. Amino acid sequence: CASSLFAGLAGGNEQFF. V usage is TRBV28 and J usage is TRBJ2-1, with 12 positions matching TRBD2. Trimming cost V 1 base and J 7 bases; bases outside gene matches: 8. From germline, CDR1 is MDHEN and CDR2 SYDVKM. The CDR3 extends over 17 amino acids.